This T cell receptor (beta chain) was identified in a study of radiation and T cells in renal cell carcinoma. Time point given: baseline pretreatment blood. Noted treatment: 15 Gy SBRT to primary tumor, nephrectomy 4 weeks later. Only in-frame clones appear in the TCRdb table, and some are missing; sequencing was by immunoSEQ multiplex PCR. The sample has over 120,000 clones, roughly 90% seen once. The germline gives CDR1 SGHTA, CDR2 FQGNSA. CDR3 size: 11 residues. With 4 bases removed from V and 3 bases from J, the gap between germline ends came to 4 bases. This specimen was blood, taken from a patient whose treatment included radiotherapy and nephrectomy. V and J are TRBV7-2 and TRBJ2-7, with D unclear. The sequence came from a woman aged 50 to 60 with renal cell carcinoma. The CDR3 DNA reads as TGTGCCAGCAGCTCCCTCTACGAGCAGTACTTC. It specifies CASSSLYEQYF.